These 6 T cell receptor beta chains came from one sample sequenced in a study of blood T cell repertoires in COVID-19. Produced via immunoSEQ multiplex PCR; TCRdb's table is partial and in-frame only. There are around 23,000 clones in the sample; around 82% occur only once, and 6.5% to 8.5% lies in the top ten. Sequenced input: peripheral blood. The source of these receptors is a human donor in a cohort sampled during active COVID-19.

The chain carries TRBV6-1 and TRBJ2-5, with 10 bases aligning to TRBD1. Germline CDR1 is MNHNS and CDR2 is SASEGT. This CDR3 region has 19 residues. V was clipped by 2 bases and J by 5 bases; unmatched bases: 17. CDR3 residues: CASSEFDGAGTGVRETQYF. CDR3 sequence (DNA): TGTGCCAGCAGTGAATTCGATGGGGCCGGGACAGGGGTGAGGGAGACCCAGTACTTC.

This chain joins TRBV18 and TRBJ2-1, with D maybe TRBD2 (7 bases). The germline V and J ends were trimmed by 2 bases and 2 bases, with 16 bases remaining between them. The germline gives CDR1 KGHSH, CDR2 LQKENI. There are 17 residues in the CDR3. CDR3 sequence: CASSPVKSGGAYNEQFF. CDR3 DNA sequence: TGTGCCAGCTCACCAGTAAAGTCGGGGGGCGCCTACAATGAGCAGTTCTTC.

The chain recombines TRBV7-2 with TRBJ2-2; 11 bases align to TRBD2. Germline V gene lookup returns CDR1 SGHTA and CDR2 FQGNSA. The CDR3 length is 15 residues. Trimming took 5 bases from V and 7 from J; bases not matched to a gene: 6. The DNA of the CDR3 is TGTGCCAGCAGCCTCACTAGCGGGGGAGTCGGGGAGCTGTTTTTT. Its protein is CASSLTSGGVGELFF.

This rearrangement joins TRBV6-5 to TRBJ2-7; 9 nucleotides line up with TRBD1. V trimming: 6 bases; J trimming: 4 bases; junction bases outside the gene matches: 10. Germline lookup yields CDR1 MNHEY and CDR2 SVGAGI. The length of the CDR3 is 15 residues. The CDR3: CASSITPGQGYEQYF. CDR3 nucleotides: TGTGCCAGCAGCATCACTCCGGGACAGGGTTACGAGCAGTACTTC.

The V and J genes are TRBV5-4 and TRBJ1-4, with D possibly TRBD1 on 5 matching bases. V gave up 4 bases and J gave up 8 bases, with 18 bases separating them. The V gene's germline CDR1 is SGHNT and CDR2 YYREEE (reference sequence). This CDR3 has 15 amino acids. The CDR3 here is CASSSAGGLKEKLFF. CDR3 coding DNA: TGTGCCAGCAGCAGTGCGGGGGGGTTGAAGGAAAAACTGTTTTTT.

The chain carries TRBV5-1 and TRBJ2-1; possibly TRBD1 for D (5 bases). CDR1 is SGHRS, CDR2 YFSETQ, per germline. This CDR3 is built from 16 residues. Trimming took 4 bases from V and 1 from J, leaving 15 bases between them. CDR3 nucleotide sequence: TGCGCCAGCAGCGCAGCAGGAAAGGGGTCCTACAATGAGCAGTTCTTC. Protein: CASSAAGKGSYNEQFF.